These 3 T cell receptor beta chains originate from one sample sequenced in a study of CD8+ T cells in alopecia areata (dated by TCRdb to the late 2010s). Explained via the paper, the time point label denotes: about 4 weeks on oral tofacitinib. This specimen's treatment or condition label, interpreted: oral pan-JAK inhibitor, 5-10 mg twice daily. Library construction relied on the immunoSEQ multiplex PCR assay. RNA was extracted from all samples and reverse transcribed into cDNA as template for TCR sequencing. This immuneACCESS table, as held by TCRdb, lists in-frame sequences with V and J called but not all clones. Of the missing ones, under half trace to an unresolved V gene in checked studies; the others have no known cause. A total of around 140,000 clones appear in this sample, roughly 54% of them only once. In total, the top ten clones hold approximately 15% of the sample. Here the sequenced sample was CD8+ T cells sorted from blood, taken at week 4, from a patient treated with tofacitinib. Receptor source: a human donor with alopecia areata.

V and J are TRBV29-1 and TRBJ2-7; the match to TRBD2 covers 8 bases. The CDR3 contains 14 residues. Trimming took 0 bases from V and 4 from J; bases not matched to a gene: 5. Germline V gives CDR1 SQVTM, CDR2 ANQGSEA. This CDR3 is CSVEEAGGDYEQYF. CDR3 bases: TGCAGCGTTGAAGAGGCGGGGGGCGATTACGAGCAGTACTTC.

The chain carries TRBV5-6 and TRBJ2-1; 10 bases map to TRBD1. The junction had 3 bases not matched to a gene; V was cut back by 0 bases and J by 6 bases. CDR3 length equals 15 residues. CDR1 is SGHDT, CDR2 YYEEEE, per germline. CDR3 bases: TGTGCCAGCAGCTTGGGGGACAGGGGTTTCAATGAGCAGTTCTTC. Its translation is CASSLGDRGFNEQFF.

This clone has a handful of counts. This same CDR3 is encoded by further DNA sequences in the sample. The CDR3 reads CASSFGRAYEQYF. The DNA of the CDR3 is TGTGCCAGCAGTTTCGGCAGAGCCTACGAGCAGTACTTC. The chain carries TRBV27 and TRBJ2-7; D gene uncertain. V was shortened by 3 bases and J by 2 bases, with 8 bases between the two germline ends. Germline CDR1 and CDR2: MNHEY and SMNVEV (reference sequence). The CDR3 is 13 residues long.